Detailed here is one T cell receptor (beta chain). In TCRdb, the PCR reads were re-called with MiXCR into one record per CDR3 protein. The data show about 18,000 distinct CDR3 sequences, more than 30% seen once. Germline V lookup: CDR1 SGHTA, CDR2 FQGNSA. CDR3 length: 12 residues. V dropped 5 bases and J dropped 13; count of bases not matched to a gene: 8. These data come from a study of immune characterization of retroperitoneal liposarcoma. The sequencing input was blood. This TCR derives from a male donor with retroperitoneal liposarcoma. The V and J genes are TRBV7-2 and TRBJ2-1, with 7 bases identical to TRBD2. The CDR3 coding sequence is TGTGCCAGCAGCGAGGGGCGGGAGACCCAGTTCTTC. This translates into CASSEGRETQFF.